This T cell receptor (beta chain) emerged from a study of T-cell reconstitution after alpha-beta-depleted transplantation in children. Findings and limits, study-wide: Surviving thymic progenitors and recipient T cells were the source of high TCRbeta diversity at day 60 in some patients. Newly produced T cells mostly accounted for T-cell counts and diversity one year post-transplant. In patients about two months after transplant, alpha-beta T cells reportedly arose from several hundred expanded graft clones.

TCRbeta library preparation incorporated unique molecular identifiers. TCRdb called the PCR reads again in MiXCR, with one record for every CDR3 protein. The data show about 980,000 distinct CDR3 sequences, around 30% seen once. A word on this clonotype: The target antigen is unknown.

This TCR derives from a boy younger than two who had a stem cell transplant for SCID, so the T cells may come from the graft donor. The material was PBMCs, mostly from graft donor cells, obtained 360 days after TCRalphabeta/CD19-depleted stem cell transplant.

The CDR3 loop is CASSLAGLAEETQYF. CDR3 DNA sequence: TGTGCCAGCAGTTTAGCGGGACTAGCGGAGGAGACCCAGTACTTC. The chain couples TRBV12-3 or TRBV12-4 to TRBJ2-5; 11 positions agree with TRBD2. The CDR3 has 15 residues. The junction had 2 bases not matched to a gene; V was cut back by 0 bases and J by 5 bases.